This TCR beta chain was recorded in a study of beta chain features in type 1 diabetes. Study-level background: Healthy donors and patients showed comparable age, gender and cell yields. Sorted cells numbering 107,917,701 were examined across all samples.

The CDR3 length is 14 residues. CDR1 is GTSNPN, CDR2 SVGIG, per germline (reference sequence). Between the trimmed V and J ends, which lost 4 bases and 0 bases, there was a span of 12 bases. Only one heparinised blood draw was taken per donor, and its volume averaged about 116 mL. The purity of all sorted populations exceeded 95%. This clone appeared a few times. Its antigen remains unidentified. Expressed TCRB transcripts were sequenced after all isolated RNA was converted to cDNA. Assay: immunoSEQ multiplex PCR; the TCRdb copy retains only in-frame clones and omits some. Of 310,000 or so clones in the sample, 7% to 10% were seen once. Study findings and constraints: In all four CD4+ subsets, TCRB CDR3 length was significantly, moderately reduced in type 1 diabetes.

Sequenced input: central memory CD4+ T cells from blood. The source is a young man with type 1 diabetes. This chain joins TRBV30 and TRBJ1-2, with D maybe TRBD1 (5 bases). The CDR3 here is CAWTRQTTNYGYTF. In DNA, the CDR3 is TGTGCCTGGACTAGACAGACCACTAACTATGGCTACACCTTC.